This TCR beta chain was sequenced in a study of identical twins. General observations from the study: Part of the zero-insertion signal could reflect confounding by invariant MAIT and iNKT cells. Whereas memory repertoires showed no such difference, abundant cord blood beta clonotypes carried fewer insertions. The study found excess low generation probability among twin-shared out-of-frame alpha sequences.

A template switching step contributed a universal primer site, while unique molecular identifiers were present in the cDNA. Using its own MiXCR run on the 5' RACE reads, TCRdb lists one record per CDR3 protein. The data hold 200,000 to 250,000 distinct CDR3 sequences, with approximately 7% observed a single time. This CDR3 is built from 16 residues. Per germline, CDR1 MGHRA and CDR2 YSYEKL. J lost 5 bases, V lost 0 bases, and 5 bases had no gene match. This clonotype was counted a few times. Its specificity is not known. These same records also appear under a second study, on yellow fever vaccine responses in identical twins.

The chain has TRBV4-1 and TRBJ1-5; 9 bases are a match to TRBD1. The material sequenced was memory (CD45RO+) T cells sorted from blood. The sequence derives from a woman aged 18-30 years in good health. The CDR3 loop reads CASSQDAGQGYQPQHF. The CDR3 DNA sequence: TGCGCCAGCAGCCAAGATGCGGGACAGGGCTATCAGCCCCAGCATTTT.